A selection of T cell receptor beta chains follows, all from one sample in a study of T-cell reconstitution after alpha-beta-depleted transplantation in children. TCRdb redid the calling of the PCR reads with MiXCR, one entry per CDR3 protein. Of hundreds of thousands of distinct CDR3 sequences in the sample, 15% to 20% were seen once. The specimen comprised PBMCs, mostly from graft donor cells, sampled 360 days after TCRalphabeta/CD19-depleted stem cell transplant. Receptor source: a boy less than two years old who had a stem cell transplant for Wiskott-Aldrich syndrome, so the T cells may come from the graft donor. The CDR3 runs from the conserved cysteine through the conserved F or W. D genes are given only for firm matches. Clone size is given for some rows only: seen once, a few or many times, or a class if the clone is expanded.

CDR3nt	CDR3aa	j_gene	abundance	v_gene	d_gene
TGTGCCAGCAGCTTAGTATGGGACAGGCCCAGCAATGAGCAGTTCTTC	CASSLVWDRPSNEQFF	TRBJ2-1	.	TRBV7-9	TRBD1
TGTGCCAGCAGGATAAGGAACACCGGGGAGCTGTTTTTT	CASRIRNTGELFF	TRBJ2-2	.	TRBV6-2/TRBV6-3	.
TGTGCCAGCAGCTCACGGCGTCCCGGGACTAGCGGGGTCATTTTCTCTGGGGCCTACGTCCTGACTTTC	CASSSRRPGTSGVIFSGAYVLTF	TRBJ2-6	.	TRBV5-4	TRBD2
TGTGCCAGCTCACCAAGTCCGGGACAGGTCACCGAGACCCAGTACTTC	CASSPSPGQVTETQYF	TRBJ2-5	few	TRBV18	TRBD1
TGCGCCAGCAGCTTGGCTTGGGGGCGTATATACGAGCAGTACTTC	CASSLAWGRIYEQYF	TRBJ2-7	few	TRBV5-1	.
TGCGCCAGCAGGGGCAAGGGAAAGGGTCACTACGAGCAGTACTTC	CASRGKGKGHYEQYF	TRBJ2-7	few	TRBV5-1	.
TGCAGCGTTTATACTCCGAGGCACTGGGCTGGGGCCAACGTCCTGACTTTC	CSVYTPRHWAGANVLTF	TRBJ2-6	many	TRBV29-1	.
TGCAGCGTTGAAGATTGGGGCCGTGAGGTCTACGAGCAGTACTTC	CSVEDWGREVYEQYF	TRBJ2-7	few	TRBV29-1	.
TGTGCCACCAGTATTGATAACACCGGGGAGCTGTTTTTT	CATSIDNTGELFF	TRBJ2-2	few	TRBV24-1	.
TGTGCCAGCAGCTTATCAAAAATGGGGGGGGCCTCCTACAATGAGCAGTTCTTC	CASSLSKMGGASYNEQFF	TRBJ2-1	.	TRBV11-3	.
TGTGCCATCAGTGAGTCGGGACTCTATAATTCACCCCTCCACTTT	CAISESGLYNSPLHF	TRBJ1-6	.	TRBV10-3	.
TGTGCCAGCAGCTTAGTTGGCAGGGGCACTGAAGCTTTCTTT	CASSLVGRGTEAFF	TRBJ1-1	few	TRBV7-9	.
TGTGCCACCAGTGACCCTTCCGGGACAGAAAATTCCTACAATGAGCAGTTCTTC	CATSDPSGTENSYNEQFF	TRBJ2-1	.	TRBV24-1	TRBD1
TGTGCCAGCAGAAAATTTGGACTAGCGAACACCAGGGAGCTGTTTTTT	CASRKFGLANTRELFF	TRBJ2-2	.	TRBV7-9	TRBD2
TGTGCCAGCGAATACCAGTTGGGAGAGCAGTACTTC	CASEYQLGEQYF	TRBJ2-7	.	TRBV6-2/TRBV6-3	.
TGTGCCAGCAGTTCCCCTTCGAGGCCCCAGCATTTT	CASSSPSRPQHF	TRBJ1-5	.	TRBV12-3/TRBV12-4	.
TGTGCCATCAGTGAGTCGTTTCCGACACACATCTATGGCTACACCTTC	CAISESFPTHIYGYTF	TRBJ1-2	.	TRBV10-3	.
TGCAGGGGACAGGGGAACACTGAAGCTTTCTTT	CRGQGNTEAFF	TRBJ1-1	.	TRBV20-1	TRBD1
TGTGCCAGCAGCTCCTCGGCCAAACCCCCCGATACGCAGTATTTT	CASSSSAKPPDTQYF	TRBJ2-3	few	TRBV7-9	.
TGTGCCAGCTCACCGCGACAGGGTCTAGCGAACTACAATGAGCAGTTCTTC	CASSPRQGLANYNEQFF	TRBJ2-1	.	TRBV18	.
TGTGCCAGCAGCTTAGCGCTTTCAGGGGGAGAGACCCAGTACTTC	CASSLALSGGETQYF	TRBJ2-5	many	TRBV7-9	TRBD1
TGCGCCAGCAGCCTGGGGACAGGGATTAGGAAGGATCAGCCCCAGCATTTT	CASSLGTGIRKDQPQHF	TRBJ1-5	few	TRBV4-1	TRBD1
TGTGCCATCAGTGTGATGAGGGACAATGAGCAGTTCTTC	CAISVMRDNEQFF	TRBJ2-1	few	TRBV10-3	.
TGCAGTGCTTTCAGACAGGGGAACACTGAAGCTTTCTTT	CSAFRQGNTEAFF	TRBJ1-1	few	TRBV20-1	TRBD1
TGTGCCAGCACCCCGACAGGTCAAGAGACCCAGTACTTC	CASTPTGQETQYF	TRBJ2-5	.	TRBV3-1	.
TGTGCCAGCACGAGGTCAGGGGGGGCCGGGGAGCTGTTTTTT	CASTRSGGAGELFF	TRBJ2-2	few	TRBV12-3/TRBV12-4	.
TGTGCCAGCAGCGCCGGGGACAGCCCCGGTACCTACGAGCAGTACTTC	CASSAGDSPGTYEQYF	TRBJ2-7	.	TRBV9	TRBD1
TGTGCCAGCAGCACCCCCGGGACAGCCAATTCACCCCTCCACTTT	CASSTPGTANSPLHF	TRBJ1-6	.	TRBV12-3/TRBV12-4	TRBD1
TGCGCCAGCAGCTTGGCGATTGGGTACACTGAAGCTTTCTTT	CASSLAIGYTEAFF	TRBJ1-1	.	TRBV5-1	.
TGTGCCAGCAGCGTAGCAGCAGGGGGTTCACCCCTCCACTTT	CASSVAAGGSPLHF	TRBJ1-6	.	TRBV9	TRBD1
TGTGCCAGCAGTTTAGAGAGGCTAGCGGGCCCTAGGACCGGGGAGCTGTTTTTT	CASSLERLAGPRTGELFF	TRBJ2-2	few	TRBV12-3/TRBV12-4	TRBD2
TGCAGTGCTAGAGATAGAAAGGGGCACTACGAGCAGTACTTC	CSARDRKGHYEQYF	TRBJ2-7	few	TRBV20-1	.
TGTGCCAGCAGTCGTTTCTTAGCGGGAGAGTCCTACAATGAGCAGTTCTTC	CASSRFLAGESYNEQFF	TRBJ2-1	few	TRBV12-3/TRBV12-4	TRBD2
TGTGCCAGCAGCTTGGGACAGGGGTTTTCCCAAGAGACCCAGTACTTC	CASSLGQGFSQETQYF	TRBJ2-5	.	TRBV7-9	TRBD1
TGTGCCAGCAGTTTGGGACTAGCGGTCGAGCAGTACTTC	CASSLGLAVEQYF	TRBJ2-7	.	TRBV12-3/TRBV12-4	TRBD2
TGTGCCACCAGTGATTTGGCCGGGCTGGGAGCTTTCTTT	CATSDLAGLGAFF	TRBJ1-1	.	TRBV24-1	.
TGCGCCAGCAGCCAAGAGACAGCCAGCACCTACGAGCAGTACTTC	CASSQETASTYEQYF	TRBJ2-7	.	TRBV4-1	.
TGTGCCACCGGTTTTTTAGGGCGAGCTTTCTTT	CATGFLGRAFF	TRBJ1-1	.	TRBV24-1	.
TGTGCCATCAGGGACCAGAACAGGGGGCGCGACGAGCAGTACTTC	CAIRDQNRGRDEQYF	TRBJ2-7	.	TRBV10-3	TRBD1
TGCGCCAGCAGCCAAGTTACAGGTTCGACCGGGGAGCTGTTTTTT	CASSQVTGSTGELFF	TRBJ2-2	.	TRBV4-3	.
TGTGCCAGCAGCCAACCCCTAGGACGCACCGGGGAGCTGTTTTTT	CASSQPLGRTGELFF	TRBJ2-2	few	TRBV3-1	.
TGTGCCAGCAGTTTAAGGGGCTACACCTTC	CASSLRGYTF	TRBJ1-2	few	TRBV12-3/TRBV12-4	.
TGCGCCAGCAGCCAAGATAGAGTCAGCTTCTATAATTCACCCCTCCACTTT	CASSQDRVSFYNSPLHF	TRBJ1-6	few	TRBV4-3	.
TGTGCCAGCAGGACTACCGGAGAGACCCAGTACTTC	CASRTTGETQYF	TRBJ2-5	.	TRBV12-3/TRBV12-4	.
TGTGCCAGTAGTATCGCCGGGATGAACATTCAGTACTTC	CASSIAGMNIQYF	TRBJ2-4	few	TRBV19	.
TGTGCCAGCTCACCAATGACTAATGAGCAGTTCTTC	CASSPMTNEQFF	TRBJ2-1	few	TRBV18	.
TGTGCCAGCAGCTTAAAGGCTAGCGGAAACTACGAGCAGTACTTC	CASSLKASGNYEQYF	TRBJ2-7	.	TRBV7-2	TRBD2
TGTGCCAGCAGTGAAGCCGACAACCTGGGGAACACTGAAGCTTTCTTT	CASSEADNLGNTEAFF	TRBJ1-1	.	TRBV6-1	.
TGTGCCAGCCACCCTCTCGGACTAGCAATGGGCGGGGAGCTGTTTTTT	CASHPLGLAMGGELFF	TRBJ2-2	many	TRBV12-3/TRBV12-4	TRBD2
TGTGCCAGCAGCTTAAAGTGGGGACAAGAGACCCAGTACTTC	CASSLKWGQETQYF	TRBJ2-5	few	TRBV7-2	.
TGTGCCAGCTCACGTAGGACAGGGGATCAGCCCCAGCATTTT	CASSRRTGDQPQHF	TRBJ1-5	.	TRBV18	TRBD1
TGTGCCAGCAGCATCCGACAGGGGGCGAGCTCTGGAAACACCATATATTTT	CASSIRQGASSGNTIYF	TRBJ1-3	many	TRBV9	TRBD1
TGCGCCAGCGGCATGCAGCCGAACACCGGGGAGCTGTTTTTT	CASGMQPNTGELFF	TRBJ2-2	.	TRBV5-1	.
TGCGCCAGCAGCCAAGTGGGACTAGCGGCCTCTGGTCAGTACTTC	CASSQVGLAASGQYF	TRBJ2-4	few	TRBV4-1	TRBD2
TGTGCCAGCAGCCAAGATTTGTTTTCGCCCGGGGAGCTGTTTTTT	CASSQDLFSPGELFF	TRBJ2-2	few	TRBV3-1	.
TGTGCCATCAGTGAAGGGGGGGCGACAGATACGCAGTATTTT	CAISEGGATDTQYF	TRBJ2-3	.	TRBV10-3	.
TGCGCCAGCAGCTTGGCCGGGACAGGGGAAGAGACCCAGTACTTC	CASSLAGTGEETQYF	TRBJ2-5	many	TRBV5-1	TRBD1
TGTGCCAGCACGGGCCTGATGCGCGAGAGCGAGCAGTACTTC	CASTGLMRESEQYF	TRBJ2-7	.	TRBV28	.